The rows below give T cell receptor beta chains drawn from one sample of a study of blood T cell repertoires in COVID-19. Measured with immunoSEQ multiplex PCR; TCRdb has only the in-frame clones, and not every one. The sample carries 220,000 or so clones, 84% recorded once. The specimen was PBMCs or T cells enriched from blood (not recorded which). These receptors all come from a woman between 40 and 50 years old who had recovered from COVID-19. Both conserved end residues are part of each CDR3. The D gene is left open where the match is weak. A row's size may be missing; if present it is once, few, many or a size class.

CASSPGQGASEKLFF	TGTGCCAGCTCCCCTGGACAGGGGGCAAGTGAAAAACTGTTTTTT	.	TRBV18	TRBJ1-4	TRBD1
CASSDRYPPGRSNTEAFF	TGTGCCAGCAGCGATCGGTACCCTCCCGGGAGAAGTAACACTGAAGCTTTCTTT	.	TRBV5-4	TRBJ1-1	.
CASSLTGQGEKLFF	TGTGCCAGCAGCCTGACTGGACAGGGTGAAAAACTGTTTTTT	.	TRBV7-2	TRBJ1-4	TRBD1
CASSPPTGFEAFF	TGTGCCAGCTCACCACCGACCGGGTTTGAAGCTTTCTTT	.	TRBV18	TRBJ1-1	.
CASSQGGGTGELFF	TGTGCCAGCAGCCAGGGAGGAGGGACCGGGGAGCTGTTTTTT	.	TRBV14	TRBJ2-2	.
CATSRGTSGRLETQYF	TGTGCCACCAGCAGAGGGACTAGCGGAAGACTAGAGACCCAGTACTTC	.	TRBV15	TRBJ2-5	TRBD2
CATRGGRGLEAFF	TGTGCCACCAGGGGGGGGCGCGGTCTCGAAGCTTTCTTT	.	TRBV12-3/TRBV12-4	TRBJ1-1	TRBD1
CASSQVGTGGKGGANVLTF	TGCGCCAGCAGCCAAGTGGGGACAGGGGGCAAAGGTGGGGCCAACGTCCTGACTTTC	.	TRBV4-3	TRBJ2-6	TRBD1
CATLVEGASTEAFF	TGTGCCACCCTGGTGGAGGGGGCGAGCACTGAAGCTTTCTTT	.	TRBV2	TRBJ1-1	TRBD1
CASGGAGGFTEAFF	TGCGCCAGTGGAGGGGCAGGGGGATTCACTGAAGCTTTCTTT	.	TRBV10-2	TRBJ1-1	TRBD1
CASSPGLAGADTQYF	TGTGCCAGCAGCCCCGGACTAGCGGGAGCAGATACGCAGTATTTT	.	TRBV7-2	TRBJ2-3	TRBD2
CASSLGAGGPKNEQFF	TGTGCCAGCAGTTTAGGGGCGGGAGGGCCGAAGAATGAGCAGTTCTTC	.	TRBV28	TRBJ2-1	TRBD2
CASLSRAGGYTF	TGTGCCAGCCTGTCGCGGGCGGGGGGCTACACCTTC	few	TRBV3-1/TRBV3-2	TRBJ1-2	.
CASSVDRVVTEAFF	TGCGCCAGCAGCGTTGACAGGGTAGTCACTGAAGCTTTCTTT	.	TRBV5-1	TRBJ1-1	TRBD1
CASSGSNQPQHF	TGTGCCAGCTCCGGGAGCAATCAGCCCCAGCATTTT	.	TRBV28	TRBJ1-5	.